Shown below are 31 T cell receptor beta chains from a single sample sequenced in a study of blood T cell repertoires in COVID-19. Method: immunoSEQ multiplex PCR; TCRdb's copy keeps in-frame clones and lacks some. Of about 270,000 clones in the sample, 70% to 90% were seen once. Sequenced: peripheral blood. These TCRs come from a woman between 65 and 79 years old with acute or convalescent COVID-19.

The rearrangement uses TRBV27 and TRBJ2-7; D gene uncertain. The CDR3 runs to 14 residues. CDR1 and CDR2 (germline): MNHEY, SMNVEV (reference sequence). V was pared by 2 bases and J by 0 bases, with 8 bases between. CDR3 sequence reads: CASSLVGSSYEQYF. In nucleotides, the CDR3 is TGTGCCAGCAGTTTAGTGGGCAGCTCCTACGAGCAGTACTTC.

CDR3: CASSPDEQPQHF. For the CDR3, the DNA is TGTGCCAGTAGCCCTGATGAACAGCCCCAGCATTTT. This chain links TRBV2 with TRBJ1-5; D gene unclear. The germline gives CDR1 SNHLY, CDR2 FYNNEI. There are 12 residues in the CDR3. Trimming cost V 9 bases and J 7 bases, with 13 bases left between them.

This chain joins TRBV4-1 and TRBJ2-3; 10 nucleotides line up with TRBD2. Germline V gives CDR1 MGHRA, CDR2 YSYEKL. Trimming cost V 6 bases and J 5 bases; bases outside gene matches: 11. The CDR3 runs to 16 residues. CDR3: CASSTSAGGLGDTQYF. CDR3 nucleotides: TGCGCCAGCAGTACCTCAGCGGGGGGGCTGGGAGATACGCAGTATTTT.

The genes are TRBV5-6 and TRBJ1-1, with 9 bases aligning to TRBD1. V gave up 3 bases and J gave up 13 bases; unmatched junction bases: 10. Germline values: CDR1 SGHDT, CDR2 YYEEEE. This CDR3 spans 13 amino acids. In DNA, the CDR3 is TGTGCCAGCAGCTCCCGGGACAGGGCCCTGGTTTTCTTT. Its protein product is CASSSRDRALVFF.

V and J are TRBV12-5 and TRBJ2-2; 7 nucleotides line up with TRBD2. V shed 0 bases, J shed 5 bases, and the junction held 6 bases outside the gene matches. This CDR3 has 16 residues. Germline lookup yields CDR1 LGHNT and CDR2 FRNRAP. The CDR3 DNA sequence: TGTGCTAGTGGTTTGGTACAGCCGGGAGGAACCGGGGAGCTGTTTTTT. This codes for CASGLVQPGGTGELFF.

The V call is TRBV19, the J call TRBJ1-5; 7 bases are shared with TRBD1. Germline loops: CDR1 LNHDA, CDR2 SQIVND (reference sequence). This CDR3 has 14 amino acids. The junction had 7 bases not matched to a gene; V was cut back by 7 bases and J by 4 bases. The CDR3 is CASIETGINQPQHF. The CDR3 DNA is TGTGCCAGTATTGAGACAGGGATAAATCAGCCCCAGCATTTT. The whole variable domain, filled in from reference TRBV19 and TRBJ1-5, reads DGGITQSPKYLFRKEGQNVTLSCEQNLNHDAMYWYRQDPGQGLRLIYYSQIVNDFQKGDIAEGYSVSREKKESFPLTVTSAQKNPTAFYLCASIETGINQPQHFGDGTRLSIL.

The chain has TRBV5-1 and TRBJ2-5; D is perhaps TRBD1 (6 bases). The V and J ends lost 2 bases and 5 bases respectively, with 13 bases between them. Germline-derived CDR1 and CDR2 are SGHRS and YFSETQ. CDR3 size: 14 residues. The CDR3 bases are TGCGCCAGCAGCTTCACCAGGGGAGTTGAGACCCAGTACTTC. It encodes CASSFTRGVETQYF.

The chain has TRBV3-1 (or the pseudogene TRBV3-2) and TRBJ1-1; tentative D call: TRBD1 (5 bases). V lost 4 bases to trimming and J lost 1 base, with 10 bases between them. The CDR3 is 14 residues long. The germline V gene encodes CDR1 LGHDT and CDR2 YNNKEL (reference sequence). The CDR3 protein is CASSRQSSNTEAFF. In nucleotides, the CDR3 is TGTGCCAGCAGCCGACAGTCCTCGAACACTGAAGCTTTCTTT.

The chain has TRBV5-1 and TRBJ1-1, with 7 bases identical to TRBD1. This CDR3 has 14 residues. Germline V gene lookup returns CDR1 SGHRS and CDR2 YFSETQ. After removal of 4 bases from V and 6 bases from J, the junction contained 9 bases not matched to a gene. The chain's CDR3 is CASSVRQGSAEAFF. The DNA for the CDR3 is TGCGCCAGCAGCGTACGACAGGGATCGGCTGAAGCTTTCTTT. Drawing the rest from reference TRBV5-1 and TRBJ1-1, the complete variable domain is KAGVTQTPRYLIKTRGQQVTLSCSPISGHRSVSWYQQTPGQGLQFLFEYFSETQRNKGNFPGRFSGRQFSNSRSEMNVSTLELGDSALYLCASSVRQGSAEAFFGQGTRLTVV.

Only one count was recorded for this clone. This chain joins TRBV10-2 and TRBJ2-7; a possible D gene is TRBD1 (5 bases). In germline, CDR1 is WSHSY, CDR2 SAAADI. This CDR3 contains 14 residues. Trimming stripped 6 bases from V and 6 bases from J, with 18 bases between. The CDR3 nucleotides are TGCGCCAGCAGACAAGGACACGAGGTTGGCGAGCAGTACTTC. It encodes CASRQGHEVGEQYF.

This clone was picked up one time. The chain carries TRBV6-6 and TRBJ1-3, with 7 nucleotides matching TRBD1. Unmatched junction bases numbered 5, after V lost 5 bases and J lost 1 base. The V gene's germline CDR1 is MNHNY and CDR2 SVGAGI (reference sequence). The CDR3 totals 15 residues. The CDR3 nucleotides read TGTGCCAGCAGTACGGGGACAGCTTCTGGAAACACCATATATTTT. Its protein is CASSTGTASGNTIYF.

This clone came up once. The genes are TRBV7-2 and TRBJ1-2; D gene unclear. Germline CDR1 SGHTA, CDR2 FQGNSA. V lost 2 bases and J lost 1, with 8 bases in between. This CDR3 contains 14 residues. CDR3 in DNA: TGTGCCAGCAGCTTAAATAGAGTTAACTATGGCTACACCTTC. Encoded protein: CASSLNRVNYGYTF.

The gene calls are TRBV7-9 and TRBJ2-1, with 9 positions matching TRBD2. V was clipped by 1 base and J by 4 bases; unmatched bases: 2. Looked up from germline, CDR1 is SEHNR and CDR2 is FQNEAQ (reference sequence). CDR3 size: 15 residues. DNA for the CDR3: TGTGCCAGCAGCTTAGAGCGGGGGGTTTACAATGAGCAGTTCTTC. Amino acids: CASSLERGVYNEQFF.

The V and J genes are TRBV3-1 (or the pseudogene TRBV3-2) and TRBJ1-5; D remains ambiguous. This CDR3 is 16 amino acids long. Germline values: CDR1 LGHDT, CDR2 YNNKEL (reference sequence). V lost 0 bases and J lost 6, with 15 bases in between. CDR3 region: CASSQDPLREGQPQHF. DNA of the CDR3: TGTGCCAGCAGCCAAGATCCCTTAAGGGAGGGTCAGCCCCAGCATTTT.

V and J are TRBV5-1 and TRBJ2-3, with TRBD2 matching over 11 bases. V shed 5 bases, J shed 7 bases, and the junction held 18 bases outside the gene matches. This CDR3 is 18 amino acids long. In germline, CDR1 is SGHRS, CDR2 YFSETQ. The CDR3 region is CASRYTGTLAGGHYTQYF. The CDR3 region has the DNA TGCGCCAGCAGATATACCGGGACCCTAGCGGGGGGCCATTATACGCAGTATTTT.

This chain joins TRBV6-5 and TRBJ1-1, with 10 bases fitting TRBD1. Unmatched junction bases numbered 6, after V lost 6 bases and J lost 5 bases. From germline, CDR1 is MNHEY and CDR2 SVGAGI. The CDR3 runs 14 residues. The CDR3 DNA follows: TGTGCCAGCAGGAGAGACAGGGGGCTTACTGAAGCTTTCTTT. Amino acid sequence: CASRRDRGLTEAFF.

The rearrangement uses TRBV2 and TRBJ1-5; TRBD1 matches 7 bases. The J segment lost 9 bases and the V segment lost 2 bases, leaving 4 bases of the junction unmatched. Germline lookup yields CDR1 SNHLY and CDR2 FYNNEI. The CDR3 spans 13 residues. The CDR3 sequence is CASSEQGVWPQHF. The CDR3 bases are TGTGCCAGCAGTGAACAGGGGGTATGGCCCCAGCATTTT. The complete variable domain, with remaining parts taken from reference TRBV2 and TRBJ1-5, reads EPEVTQTPSHQVTQMGQEVILRCVPISNHLYFYWYRQILGQKVEFLVSFYNNEISEKSEIFDDQFSVERPDGSNFTLKIRSTKLEDSAMYFCASSEQGVWPQHFGDGTRLSIL.

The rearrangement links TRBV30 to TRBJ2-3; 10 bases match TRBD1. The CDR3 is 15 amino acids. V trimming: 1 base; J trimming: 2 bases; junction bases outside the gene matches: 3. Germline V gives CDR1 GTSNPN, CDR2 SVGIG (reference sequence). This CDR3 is CAWSEGQGFTDTQYF. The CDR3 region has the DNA TGTGCCTGGAGTGAGGGACAGGGGTTCACAGATACGCAGTATTTT. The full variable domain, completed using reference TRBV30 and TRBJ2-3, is SQTIHQWPATLVQPVGSPLSLECTVEGTSNPNLYWYRQAAGRGLQLLFYSVGIGQISSEVPQNLSASRPQDRQFILSSKKLLLSDSGFYLCAWSEGQGFTDTQYFGPGTRLTVL.

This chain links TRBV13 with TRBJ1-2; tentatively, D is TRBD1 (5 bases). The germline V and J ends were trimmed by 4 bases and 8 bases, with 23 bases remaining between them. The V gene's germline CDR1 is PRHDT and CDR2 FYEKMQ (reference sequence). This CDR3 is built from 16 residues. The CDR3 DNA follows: TGTGCCAGCAGCTCCCGGCCCGGGACTGGGGATTGGGGCTACACCTTC. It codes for CASSSRPGTGDWGYTF.

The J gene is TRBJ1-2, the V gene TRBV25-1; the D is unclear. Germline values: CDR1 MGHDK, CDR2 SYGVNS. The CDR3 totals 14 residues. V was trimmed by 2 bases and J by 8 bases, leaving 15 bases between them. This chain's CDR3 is CASSEARPGGGYTF. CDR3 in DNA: TGTGCCAGCAGTGAAGCCCGCCCGGGAGGAGGCTACACCTTC.

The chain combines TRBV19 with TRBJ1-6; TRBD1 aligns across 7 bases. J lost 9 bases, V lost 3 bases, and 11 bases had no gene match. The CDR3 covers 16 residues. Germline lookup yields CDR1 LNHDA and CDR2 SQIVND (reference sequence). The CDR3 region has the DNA TGTGCCAGTAGTATTGGAGCAGGGGGAAGAAGTTCACCCCTCCACTTT. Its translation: CASSIGAGGRSSPLHF.

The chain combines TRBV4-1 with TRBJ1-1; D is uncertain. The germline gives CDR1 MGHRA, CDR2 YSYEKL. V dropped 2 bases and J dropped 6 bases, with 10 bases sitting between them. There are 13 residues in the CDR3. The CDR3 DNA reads TGCGCCAGCAGCCAATCGACTCCTGCTGAAGCTTTCTTT. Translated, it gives CASSQSTPAEAFF.

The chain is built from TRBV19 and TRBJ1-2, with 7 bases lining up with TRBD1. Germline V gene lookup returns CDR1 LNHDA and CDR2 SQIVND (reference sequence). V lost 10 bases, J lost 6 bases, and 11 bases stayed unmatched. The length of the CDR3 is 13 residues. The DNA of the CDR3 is TGTGCCACCCGAGGACAGGTGTTTGATGGCTACACCTTC. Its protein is CATRGQVFDGYTF.

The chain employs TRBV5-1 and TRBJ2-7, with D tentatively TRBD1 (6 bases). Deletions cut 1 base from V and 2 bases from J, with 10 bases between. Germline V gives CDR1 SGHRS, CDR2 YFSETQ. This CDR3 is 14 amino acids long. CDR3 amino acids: CASSLTTGPYEQYF. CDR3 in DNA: TGCGCCAGCAGCTTGACGACAGGCCCCTACGAGCAGTACTTC.

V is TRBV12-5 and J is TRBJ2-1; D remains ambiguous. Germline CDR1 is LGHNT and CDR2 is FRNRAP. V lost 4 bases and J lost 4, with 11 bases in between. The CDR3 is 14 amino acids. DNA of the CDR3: TGTGCTAGTGGTTGGTCTACCTTATACAATGAGCAGTTCTTC. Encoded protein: CASGWSTLYNEQFF.

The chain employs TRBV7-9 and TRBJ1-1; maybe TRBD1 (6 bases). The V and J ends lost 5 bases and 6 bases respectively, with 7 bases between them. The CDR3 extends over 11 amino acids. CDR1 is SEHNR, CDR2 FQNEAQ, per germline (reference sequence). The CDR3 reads CASSRTAEAFF. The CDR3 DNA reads TGTGCCAGCAGCCGGACAGCTGAAGCTTTCTTT.

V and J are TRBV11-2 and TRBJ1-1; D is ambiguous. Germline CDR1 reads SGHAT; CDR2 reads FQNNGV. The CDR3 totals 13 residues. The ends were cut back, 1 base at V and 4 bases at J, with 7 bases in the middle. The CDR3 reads CASSLGQVTEAFF. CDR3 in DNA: TGTGCCAGCAGCTTAGGGCAGGTCACTGAAGCTTTCTTT. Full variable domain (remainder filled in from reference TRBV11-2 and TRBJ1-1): EAGVAQSPRYKIIEKRQSVAFWCNPISGHATLYWYQQILGQGPKLLIQFQNNGVVDDSQLPKDRFSAERLKGVDSTLKIQPAKLEDSAVYLCASSLGQVTEAFFGQGTRLTVV.

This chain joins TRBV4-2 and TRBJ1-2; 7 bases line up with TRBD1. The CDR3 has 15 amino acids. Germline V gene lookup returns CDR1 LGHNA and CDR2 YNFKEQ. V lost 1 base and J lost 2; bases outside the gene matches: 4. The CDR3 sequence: CASSQATGQNYGYTF. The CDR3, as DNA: TGTGCCAGCAGCCAAGCTACGGGACAGAACTATGGCTACACCTTC.

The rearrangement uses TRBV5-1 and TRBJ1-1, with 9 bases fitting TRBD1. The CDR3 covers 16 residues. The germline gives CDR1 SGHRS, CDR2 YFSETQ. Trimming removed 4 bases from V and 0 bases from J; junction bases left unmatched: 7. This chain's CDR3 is CASSPGDRELNTEAFF. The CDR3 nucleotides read TGCGCCAGCAGCCCGGGGGACAGGGAACTGAACACTGAAGCTTTCTTT.

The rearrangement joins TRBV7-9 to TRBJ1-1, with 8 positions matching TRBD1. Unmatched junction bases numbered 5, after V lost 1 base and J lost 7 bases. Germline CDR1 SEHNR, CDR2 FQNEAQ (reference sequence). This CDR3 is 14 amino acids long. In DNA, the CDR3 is TGTGCCAGCAGCTTAGGGTCAGGGGGCATTGAAGCTTTCTTT. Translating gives CASSLGSGGIEAFF.

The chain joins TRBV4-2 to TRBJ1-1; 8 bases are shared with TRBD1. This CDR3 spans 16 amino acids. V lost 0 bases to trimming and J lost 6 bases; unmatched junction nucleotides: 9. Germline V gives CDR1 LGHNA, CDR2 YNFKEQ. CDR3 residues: CASSQEMTGELAEAFF. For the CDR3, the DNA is TGTGCCAGCAGCCAAGAGATGACAGGGGAGTTGGCTGAAGCTTTCTTT.